The entry that follows covers one T cell receptor (beta chain) sequence. This CDR3 contains 15 residues. Germline CDR1 reads MGHDK; CDR2 reads SYGVNS. With 4 bases clipped from V and 2 bases from J, the junction kept 5 bases outside the gene matches. The data stem from a study of neoadjuvant nivolumab and ipilimumab in lung cancer. Profiling relied on immunoSEQ multiplex PCR, and the TCRdb table lists in-frame clones only, not all of them. Here the sample spans around 4,600 clones, 80% to 90% being singletons. Here the sequenced sample was normal lung tissue adjacent to the tumor, taken after neoadjuvant nivolumab, alone or with ipilimumab, at or shortly before surgery. The chain links TRBV25-1 to TRBJ1-2, with TRBD1 matching over 9 bases. This TCR derives from an adult with non-small cell lung cancer. Some clones in this sample may be carry-over from other donors' samples. The CDR3 region has the DNA TGTGCCAGCAGTGGGACAGGGGCGAAGAACTATGGCTACACCTTC. The encoded protein is CASSGTGAKNYGYTF.